The sequence of this T cell receptor (beta chain) was determined in a study of response to subunit inactivated influenza vaccine. Study findings and constraints: A suggestion made by the authors is that each seasonal influenza vaccination recruits few new T cells.

This clonotype was seen many times. Its antigen is not identified. CDR1 and CDR2 from the germline V gene are ENHRY and SYGVKD. The CDR3 is made up of 14 amino acids. Trimming pared 10 bases from V and 7 bases from J, leaving 17 bases between. Each CDR3 protein is one row after TCRdb ran MiXCR on the RT-PCR reads. The sample has about 310,000 distinct CDR3 sequences, 20% to 25% seen once; the top ten hold about a tenth. This sequence was found in a man between 45 and 75 years old who received an inactivated influenza vaccine. The chain is built from TRBV10-3 and TRBJ1-6; tentatively, D is TRBD1 (6 bases). The material sequenced was PBMCs from blood, taken about 20 months after vaccination. In DNA, the CDR3 is TGTGCCACTTTACAGGGAACGGGAAATTCACCCCTCCACTTT. Its translation: CATLQGTGNSPLHF.